This TCR beta chain was sequenced during a study of immune characterization of retroperitoneal liposarcoma. From the PCR reads, TCRdb called clonotypes with MiXCR, one entry per CDR3 protein. The data contain 9,500 or so distinct CDR3 sequences, 25% to 30% of them singletons. By proportion, this clonotype is medium-sized. Material for sequencing was tumor tissue. This TCR derives from a male donor with retroperitoneal liposarcoma.

CDR3 sequence (DNA): TGTGCCAGCAGTCGGACTAGCGCAAGCACAGATACGCAGTATTTT. Protein: CASSRTSASTDTQYF. This rearrangement joins TRBV12-3 or TRBV12-4 to TRBJ2-3; 9 nucleotides match TRBD2. V dropped 5 bases and J dropped 0; count of bases not matched to a gene: 3. This CDR3 has 15 amino acids.